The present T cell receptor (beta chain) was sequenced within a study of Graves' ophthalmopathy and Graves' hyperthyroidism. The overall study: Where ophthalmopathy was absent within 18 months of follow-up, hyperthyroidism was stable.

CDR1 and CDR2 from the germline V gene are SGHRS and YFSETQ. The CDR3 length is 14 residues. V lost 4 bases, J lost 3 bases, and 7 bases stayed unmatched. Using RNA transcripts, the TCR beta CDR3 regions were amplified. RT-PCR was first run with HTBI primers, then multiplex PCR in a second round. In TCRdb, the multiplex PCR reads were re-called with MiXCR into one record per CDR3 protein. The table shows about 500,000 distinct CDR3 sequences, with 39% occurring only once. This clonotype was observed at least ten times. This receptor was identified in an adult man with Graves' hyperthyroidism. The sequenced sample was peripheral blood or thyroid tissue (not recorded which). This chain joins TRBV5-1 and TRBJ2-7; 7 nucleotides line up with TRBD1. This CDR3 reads CASSRQGRDYEQYF. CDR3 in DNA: TGCGCCAGCAGCAGACAGGGTCGGGACTACGAGCAGTACTTC.